The 9 T cell receptor beta chains below all came from one sample that was sequenced in a study of T cell clones after liver transplantation. Alloreactive TCRbeta sequences came from sequencing proliferating CFSE-low cells in the MLR. The protocol was immunoSEQ multiplex PCR, while the TCRdb copy is restricted to in-frame clones and leaves out a portion. Of thousands of clones listed, 30% to 35% are singletons. These TCRs' antigens remain unknown. Sequenced input: CD4+ T cells from cultured PBMCs. These receptors were collected from a human patient who received a liver transplant. Some T cells may be the graft donor's.

The chain is built from TRBV28 and TRBJ2-7, with 7 bases identical to TRBD2. The V and J ends lost 4 bases and 1 base, in that order; junction bases with no gene match: 7. Germline V gene lookup returns CDR1 MDHEN and CDR2 SYDVKM. The CDR3 has 15 amino acids. The chain's CDR3 is CASSSGWGGSYEQYF. The CDR3 nucleotides read TGTGCCAGCAGTTCAGGGTGGGGAGGGTCCTACGAGCAGTACTTC.

The table lists this clone with a few counts. The chain uses TRBV5-1 and TRBJ2-3; a possible D gene is TRBD2 (5 bases). Germline V gene lookup returns CDR1 SGHRS and CDR2 YFSETQ. The V and J ends lost 2 bases and 4 bases respectively, with 8 bases between them. This CDR3 has 13 residues. Written as DNA, the CDR3 is TGCGCCAGCAGCTTAGGAGGCTCAGATACGCAGTATTTT. This sequence encodes CASSLGGSDTQYF. The full variable domain, its missing parts supplied by reference TRBV5-1 and TRBJ2-3, is KAGVTQTPRYLIKTRGQQVTLSCSPISGHRSVSWYQQTPGQGLQFLFEYFSETQRNKGNFPGRFSGRQFSNSRSEMNVSTLELGDSALYLCASSLGGSDTQYFGPGTRLTVL.

In this sample, this clone is medium-sized. The J gene is TRBJ1-5, the V gene TRBV7-8; D gene ambiguous. Germline-derived CDR1 and CDR2 are SGHVS and FQNEAQ. CDR3 size: 15 residues. V lost 3 bases and J 3 bases, leaving 12 bases between the germline ends. The CDR3 sequence is CASSFGLLINQPQHF. The CDR3 coding sequence is TGTGCCAGCAGCTTTGGACTCCTTATCAATCAGCCCCAGCATTTT.

This clone was counted a few times. The chain combines TRBV2 with TRBJ1-2; TRBD1 agrees at 11 bases. CDR3 length equals 16 residues. The germline V gene encodes CDR1 SNHLY and CDR2 FYNNEI. V was pared by 6 bases and J by 5 bases, with 11 bases of the junction left unmatched. Here the CDR3 DNA reads TGTGCCAGCAGCCAAACTAGGACAGGGGGCGGGTATGGCTACACCTTC. It is translated as CASSQTRTGGGYGYTF.

The V and J genes are TRBV28 and TRBJ1-2; D is undetermined. Trimming cost V 8 bases and J 5 bases, with 12 bases left between them. The CDR3 spans 12 residues. Germline lookup yields CDR1 MDHEN and CDR2 SYDVKM. The CDR3 loop reads CASLQGQYGYTF. The CDR3 DNA sequence: TGTGCCAGCCTTCAAGGGCAGTATGGCTACACCTTC.

The CDR3 sequence: CASSLTQGTSYNEQFF. The DNA of the CDR3 is TGTGCCAGCAGCTTGACTCAGGGCACGTCCTACAATGAGCAGTTCTTC. The chain has TRBV5-8 and TRBJ2-1; possibly TRBD1 for D (5 bases). This CDR3 is 16 amino acids long. V lost 1 base and J lost 1, with 12 bases in between. The V gene's germline CDR1 is SGHTS and CDR2 YDEGEE.

The chain carries TRBV5-4 and TRBJ1-5; 9 bases match TRBD1. CDR1 is SGHNT and CDR2 is YYREEE in the germline V gene (reference sequence). Trimming removed 0 bases from V and 3 bases from J; junction bases left unmatched: 7. This CDR3 contains 17 residues. CDR3 loop: CASSLARGQGLNQPQHF. As DNA, the CDR3 is TGTGCCAGCAGCTTGGCCAGGGGACAGGGCCTCAATCAGCCCCAGCATTTT. Using reference TRBV5-4 and TRBJ1-5 for the parts outside the CDR3, the full variable domain is ETGVTQSPTHLIKTRGQQVTLRCSSQSGHNTVSWYQQALGQGPQFIFQYYREEENGRGNFPPRFSGLQFPNYSSELNVNALELDDSALYLCASSLARGQGLNQPQHFGDGTRLSIL.

V is TRBV6-1 and J is TRBJ2-3, with D uncertain. The CDR3 has 11 residues. From germline, CDR1 is MNHNS and CDR2 SASEGT. The V end was cut by 5 bases, the J end by 4 bases, with 4 bases between. The chain's CDR3 is CASSRADTQYF. The CDR3 DNA is TGTGCCAGCAGTCGAGCAGATACGCAGTATTTT.

About this clone: A read error may be the cause here, since a much bigger clone is one base away. This same CDR3 is encoded by further DNA sequences in the sample. This chain joins TRBV7-2 and TRBJ2-5; 11 positions match TRBD2. From germline, CDR1 is SGHTA and CDR2 FQGNSA. This CDR3 region has 16 residues. The CDR3 spells CARSLISGGAGETQYF. As DNA, the CDR3 is TGTGCCCGCAGCTTAATTAGCGGGGGGGCGGGGGAGACCCAGTACTTC.